This TCR beta chain is from a study of blood T cells in healthy people across ages. Peripheral blood from each donor was collected in a volume of 9.5 to 10 milliliters. The study, taken as a whole, reports: Older individuals had lower TCR beta diversity per million T cells (the decline was roughly linear). Aged donors had fewer naive CD4+ cells and lower diversity than long-lived donors.

A J-beta primer mix and a sample-barcoded 5' primer were used in a second PCR of about 7 to 12 cycles. Carrying 12 random nucleotides, a template-switch adaptor labeled each individual cDNA molecule. TCRdb re-called the 5' RACE reads through MiXCR, storing one row per CDR3 protein. The sample records about 1,400,000 distinct CDR3 sequences, approximately 42% being singletons. Germline V gives CDR1 MNHEY, CDR2 SVGAGI. V lost 5 bases and J lost 7; bases outside the gene matches: 10. The CDR3 length is 14 residues. This clonotype was recorded a few times. Its cognate antigen is unknown. The sequence came from a woman between 18 and 30 years old in good health. The chain links TRBV6-5 to TRBJ1-2, with 7 bases aligning to TRBD1. Input material: blood. CDR3 protein: CASSLTTGSVGYTF. The CDR3 DNA sequence: TGTGCCAGCAGTCTTACGACAGGGAGTGTTGGCTACACCTTC.